This T cell receptor (beta chain) was observed in a study of cytomegalovirus exposure and HLA in healthy donors. Study observations and caveats: Most CMV-associated TCR beta chains were later found to appear HLA-restricted. Prediction of most subjects' HLA-A and HLA-B alleles by TCR beta sequences was reportedly accurate. The listing of roughly 160 TCR beta chains classed them as cytomegalovirus-associated. A link between a missense DCLRE1C variant and TCR beta V- and J-gene trimming emerged from a later analysis.

To note about this clone: Its antigen is undetermined.

PCR was performed using 60 Vbeta and 13 Jbeta primers. Data came from immunoSEQ multiplex PCR; TCRdb stores just in-frame clones and leaves some out. The data contain about 120,000 clones, over 65% of them seen just once; the ten biggest clones take up about 1.8%. This sequence was found in a young man in good health and CMV-seronegative. Sequencing was carried out using PBMCs.

CDR3 residues: CASSPVNTEAFF. Here the CDR3 DNA reads TGTGCCAGCAGCCCAGTGAACACTGAAGCTTTCTTT. The chain carries TRBV13 and TRBJ1-1; no definite D call. The CDR3 totals 12 residues. Germline CDR1 PRHDT, CDR2 FYEKMQ (reference sequence). Trimming stripped 5 bases from V and 0 bases from J, with 4 bases between. The full variable domain, in which reference TRBV13 and TRBJ1-1 provide the parts outside the CDR3, is AAGVIQSPRHLIKEKRETATLKCYPIPRHDTVYWYQQGPGQDPQFLISFYEKMQSDKGSIPDRFSAQQFSDYHSELNMSSLELGDSALYFCASSPVNTEAFFGQGTRLTVV.